This T cell receptor beta chain was identified during a study of spatial heterogeneity in lung cancer. The time point was: sample taken at primary tumor resection. Unsorted whole RNA samples from tumor, nontumor lung or frozen PBMC were sequenced. V shed 1 base and J shed 0 bases, with 7 bases lying between them. The CDR3 is 15 residues long. CDR1 is LGHNA and CDR2 is YSLEER in the germline V gene. TCRdb re-called the 5' RACE reads with MiXCR, one entry per CDR3 protein. The sample comprises tens of thousands of distinct CDR3 sequences, under 8% of which are singletons, and 29% rests with the top ten.

The sequence derives from a female donor with early-stage non-small cell lung cancer. Source: PBMCs, taken at surgery. This chain links TRBV4-3 with TRBJ1-3, with a possible D match to TRBD1 (5 bases). DNA of the CDR3: TGCGCCAGCAGCCAAGCAGGGTACTCTGGAAACACCATATATTTT. This codes for CASSQAGYSGNTIYF.